These 14 T cell receptor beta chains came from one sample sequenced in a study of T cell responses to AZD1222 COVID-19 vaccine. Method: immunoSEQ multiplex PCR; TCRdb's copy keeps in-frame clones and lacks some. The repertoire holds approximately 130,000 clones, with approximately 85% as singletons. The sequences come from peripheral blood, collected 28 days after the second AZD1222 dose. Receptors originate from an adult who received the AZD1222 COVID-19 vaccine.

The V call is TRBV5-1, the J call TRBJ1-2; D call uncertain. The V and J ends lost 7 bases and 3 bases respectively, with 10 bases between them. Germline V CDR1 and CDR2: SGHRS, YFSETQ. The CDR3 consists of 12 residues. The CDR3 protein is CASGGQDYGYTF. The CDR3 region has the DNA TGCGCCAGCGGCGGTCAGGACTATGGCTACACCTTC.

This clone was recorded only once. The genes are TRBV18 and TRBJ1-4; 10 bases agree with TRBD1. The junction had 4 bases not matched to a gene; V was cut back by 0 bases and J by 6 bases. CDR1 KGHSH and CDR2 LQKENI come from the germline V gene. This CDR3 region has 16 residues. The CDR3 sequence is CASSPPPGTGDEKLFF. CDR3 coding DNA: TGTGCCAGCTCACCACCTCCCGGGACAGGGGATGAAAAACTGTTTTTT.

This clone was recorded a few times. The gene calls are TRBV13 and TRBJ2-5; 10 positions agree with TRBD1. CDR3 length: 14 amino acids. Germline lookup yields CDR1 PRHDT and CDR2 FYEKMQ (reference sequence). Germline trimming cut 3 bases from V and 8 bases from J; bases unmatched to any gene: 6. The CDR3 coding sequence is TGTGCCAGCAGCTTCGGGACAGGGGTTCAAACCCAGTACTTC. This sequence encodes CASSFGTGVQTQYF.

The chain uses TRBV7-2 and TRBJ1-4; tentatively, D is TRBD1 (5 bases). CDR3 length: 14 amino acids. Per the germline V gene, CDR1 is SGHTA and CDR2 is FQGNSA. V lost 5 bases and J 8 bases, leaving 15 bases between the germline ends. In nucleotides, the CDR3 is TGTGCCAGCAGCCCCACCGGGACTGTAGAAAAACTGTTTTTT. As protein: CASSPTGTVEKLFF.

This chain links TRBV5-1 with TRBJ2-3; D gene ambiguous. V lost 0 bases and J 2 bases, leaving 7 bases between the germline ends. The CDR3 extends over 14 amino acids. Per germline, CDR1 SGHRS and CDR2 YFSETQ. CDR3 DNA: TGCGCCAGCAGCTTGGCATTGACCACAGATACGCAGTATTTT. This encodes CASSLALTTDTQYF.

There are a few counts of this clone. V and J are TRBV7-9 and TRBJ2-3; D ambiguous. The length of the CDR3 is 16 residues. CDR1 SEHNR and CDR2 FQNEAQ come from the germline V gene (reference sequence). Trimming cost V 5 bases and J 0 bases, with 15 bases left between them. Here the CDR3 reads CASSPKFETSTDTQYF. In DNA form, the CDR3 reads TGTGCCAGCAGCCCGAAATTTGAGACTAGCACAGATACGCAGTATTTT.

The V and J genes are TRBV3-1 (or the pseudogene TRBV3-2) and TRBJ1-6; D is unresolved. V was shortened by 3 bases and J by 6 bases, with 9 bases between the two germline ends. The V gene's germline CDR1 is LGHDT and CDR2 YNNKEL (reference sequence). The CDR3 loop spans 14 amino acids. As DNA, the CDR3 is TGTGCCAGCAGCCACCGGGAGTCTAATTCACCCCTCCACTTT. It codes for CASSHRESNSPLHF.

The rearrangement links TRBV18 to TRBJ2-3; D unresolved. V was pared by 6 bases and J by 2 bases, with 3 bases between. This CDR3 spans 11 amino acids. Germline lookup yields CDR1 KGHSH and CDR2 LQKENI. The CDR3, as DNA: TGTGCCAGCTCCACCACAGATACGCAGTATTTT. Translating gives CASSTTDTQYF.

This clone showed up just once. The chain employs TRBV30 and TRBJ1-1; D remains ambiguous. The CDR3 contains 12 residues. Germline-derived CDR1 and CDR2 are GTSNPN and SVGIG (reference sequence). V shed 5 bases and J shed 1 base, with 8 bases lying between them. The CDR3 coding sequence is TGTGCCTGGGGTAGAACGAACACTGAAGCTTTCTTT. Its translation is CAWGRTNTEAFF.

The rearrangement links TRBV7-8 to TRBJ2-7, with 14 bases that match TRBD2. CDR1 SGHVS and CDR2 FQNEAQ come from the germline V gene. Trimming took 5 bases from V and 6 from J; bases not matched to a gene: 9. The CDR3 is 16 residues long. CDR3 amino acids: CASSPVGLAGVGEQYF. The CDR3, as DNA: TGTGCCAGCAGCCCGGTGGGACTAGCGGGAGTTGGCGAGCAGTACTTC. Full variable domain (outside the CDR3, taken from reference TRBV7-8 and TRBJ2-7): GAGVSQSPRYKVAKRGQDVALRCDPISGHVSLFWYQQALGQGPEFLTYFQNEAQLDKSGLPSDRFFAERPEGSVSTLKIQRTQQEDSAVYLCASSPVGLAGVGEQYFGPGTRLTVT.

This clone was observed a single time. The rearrangement uses TRBV19 and TRBJ1-1; 9 bases map to TRBD1. In germline, CDR1 is LNHDA, CDR2 SQIVND (reference sequence). There are 14 residues in the CDR3. V trimming: 8 bases; J trimming: 0 bases; junction bases outside the gene matches: 4. CDR3: CASGQGFMNTEAFF. The CDR3 DNA sequence: TGTGCCAGTGGACAGGGGTTTATGAACACTGAAGCTTTCTTT.

The rearrangement links TRBV11-3 to TRBJ2-2; no clear D gene. The CDR3 is 12 residues long. V lost 3 bases and J lost 5, with 4 bases in between. Germline lookup yields CDR1 SGHNT and CDR2 YENEEA. CDR3 region: CASSLTTGELFF. The CDR3 nucleotides are TGTGCCAGCAGCTTGACTACCGGGGAGCTGTTTTTT.

This sequence joins TRBV7-6 and TRBJ2-1; TRBD2 matches 13 bases. The ends lost 5 bases at V and 4 bases at J; junction bases unmatched: 8. The CDR3 contains 17 residues. Germline loops: CDR1 SGHVS, CDR2 FNYEAQ. The CDR3 DNA is TGTGCCAGCAGCGAGCAGCCGGGACTAGCGGGATACAATGAGCAGTTCTTC. Protein sequence: CASSEQPGLAGYNEQFF.

This chain connects TRBV18 to TRBJ2-3; 11 nucleotides align to TRBD2. V lost 2 bases to trimming and J lost 10 bases; unmatched junction nucleotides: 11. The germline gives CDR1 KGHSH, CDR2 LQKENI. This CDR3 region has 16 residues. The CDR3 region is CASSPKSGLAGGAQYF. The DNA for the CDR3 is TGTGCCAGCTCACCAAAATCAGGGCTAGCGGGAGGTGCGCAGTATTTT.